Below are 6 T cell receptor beta chains sequenced from a single sample in a study of blood T cell repertoires in COVID-19. This table comes from immunoSEQ multiplex PCR, and its TCRdb copy is limited to in-frame clones, with some not included. The sample includes 150,000 to 200,000 clones, approximately 87% seen only once; the top ten take 9.5% to 12%. What was sequenced was peripheral blood. All receptors come from a woman aged 55-70 years with COVID-19, enrolled during active disease.

The chain combines TRBV29-1 with TRBJ2-7; TRBD1 agrees at 8 bases. Germline values: CDR1 SQVTM, CDR2 ANQGSEA. V lost 7 bases to trimming and J lost 2 bases; unmatched junction nucleotides: 7. The CDR3 length is 13 residues. This CDR3 reads CSGTGQGPYEQYF. CDR3 DNA sequence: TGCAGCGGGACTGGACAGGGTCCCTACGAGCAGTACTTC.

The genes are TRBV3-1 (or the pseudogene TRBV3-2) and TRBJ2-7; 11 nucleotides agree with TRBD2. Germline V lookup: CDR1 LGHDT, CDR2 YNNKEL (reference sequence). The V gene end was trimmed by 0 bases and the J gene end by 7 bases; junction bases not matched to a gene: 17. The CDR3 totals 19 residues. CDR3 amino acids: CASSQERSFGLAGGGEQYF. DNA of the CDR3: TGTGCCAGCAGCCAAGAGAGGTCGTTTGGGCTAGCGGGAGGAGGGGAGCAGTACTTC.

V gene TRBV27 combines with J gene TRBJ2-7; 10 nucleotides agree with TRBD2. The CDR3 totals 16 residues. The trim removed 6 bases at V and 2 bases at J, leaving 10 bases unmatched. Germline loops: CDR1 MNHEY, CDR2 SMNVEV (reference sequence). CDR3 sequence: CASSALLAGRPYEQYF. The CDR3 bases are TGTGCCAGCAGCGCTTTACTAGCGGGAAGGCCCTACGAGCAGTACTTC.

The J gene is TRBJ2-5, the V gene TRBV30; perhaps TRBD1 as D (6 bases). CDR3 size: 15 residues. V shed 5 bases and J shed 5 bases, with 21 bases lying between them. The germline gives CDR1 GTSNPN, CDR2 SVGIG (reference sequence). The CDR3 protein is CAWDRTALNGETQYF. As DNA, the CDR3 is TGTGCCTGGGACCGGACAGCTCTCAACGGGGAGACCCAGTACTTC. Full variable domain (rest looked up from reference TRBV30 and TRBJ2-5): SQTIHQWPATLVQPVGSPLSLECTVEGTSNPNLYWYRQAAGRGLQLLFYSVGIGQISSEVPQNLSASRPQDRQFILSSKKLLLSDSGFYLCAWDRTALNGETQYFGPGTRLLVL.

The sample holds one count of this clone. The DNA of the CDR3 is TGTGCCAGCAGCGTAGCAGGGTGCACTGAAGCTTTCTTT. It encodes CASSVAGCTEAFF. This chain uses TRBV9 with TRBJ1-1; TRBD1 might be the D (5 bases). The ends were cut back, 0 bases at V and 4 bases at J, with 7 bases in the middle. From germline, CDR1 is SGDLS and CDR2 YYNGEE. This CDR3 has 13 residues.

This clone has just one count. The CDR3 DNA follows: TGTGCCAGCAGCGCTCCGGGACAGGGCCCCTACGAGCAGTACTTC. This sequence encodes CASSAPGQGPYEQYF. The chain uses TRBV7-9 and TRBJ2-7; 9 nucleotides agree with TRBD1. The length of the CDR3 is 15 residues. Germline loops: CDR1 SEHNR, CDR2 FQNEAQ (reference sequence). V trimming: 5 bases; J trimming: 2 bases; junction bases outside the gene matches: 7.